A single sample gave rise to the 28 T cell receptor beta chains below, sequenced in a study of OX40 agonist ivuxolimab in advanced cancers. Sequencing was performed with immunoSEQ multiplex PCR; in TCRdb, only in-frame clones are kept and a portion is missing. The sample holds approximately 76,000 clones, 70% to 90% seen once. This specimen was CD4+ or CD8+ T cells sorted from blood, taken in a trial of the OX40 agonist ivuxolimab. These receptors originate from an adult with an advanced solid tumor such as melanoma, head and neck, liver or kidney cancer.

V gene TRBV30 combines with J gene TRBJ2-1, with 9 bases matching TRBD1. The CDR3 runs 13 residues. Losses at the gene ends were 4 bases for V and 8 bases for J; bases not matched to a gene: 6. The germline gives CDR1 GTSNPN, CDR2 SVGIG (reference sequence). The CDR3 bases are TGTGCCTGGACGAGGGGACAGGGCGATGAGCAGTTCTTC. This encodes CAWTRGQGDEQFF.

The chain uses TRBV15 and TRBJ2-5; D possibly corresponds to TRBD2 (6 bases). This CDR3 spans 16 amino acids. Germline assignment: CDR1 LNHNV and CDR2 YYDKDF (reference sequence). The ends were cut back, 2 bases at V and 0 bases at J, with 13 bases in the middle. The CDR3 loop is CATSRTPGGYQETQYF. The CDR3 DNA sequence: TGTGCCACCAGCAGAACCCCTGGGGGGTACCAAGAGACCCAGTACTTC.

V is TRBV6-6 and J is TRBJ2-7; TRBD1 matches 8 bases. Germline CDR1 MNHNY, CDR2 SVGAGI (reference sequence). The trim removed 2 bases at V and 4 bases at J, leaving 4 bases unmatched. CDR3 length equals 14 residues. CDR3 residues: CASSYEQGAYEQYF. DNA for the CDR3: TGTGCCAGCAGTTACGAGCAGGGGGCTTACGAGCAGTACTTC.

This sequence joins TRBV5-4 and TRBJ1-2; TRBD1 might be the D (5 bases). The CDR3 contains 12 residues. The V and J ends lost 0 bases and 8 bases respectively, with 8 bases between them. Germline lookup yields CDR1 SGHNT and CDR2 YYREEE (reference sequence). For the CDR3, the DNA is TGTGCCAGCAGCTTGGTGGGGGAAGGCTACACCTTC. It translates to CASSLVGEGYTF.

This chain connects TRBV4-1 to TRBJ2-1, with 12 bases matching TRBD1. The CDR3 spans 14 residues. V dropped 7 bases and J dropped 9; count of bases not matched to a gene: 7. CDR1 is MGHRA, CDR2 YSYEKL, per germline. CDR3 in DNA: TGCGCCAGCACACCCGGGACAGGGGGCGGTGAGCAGTTCTTC. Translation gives CASTPGTGGGEQFF.

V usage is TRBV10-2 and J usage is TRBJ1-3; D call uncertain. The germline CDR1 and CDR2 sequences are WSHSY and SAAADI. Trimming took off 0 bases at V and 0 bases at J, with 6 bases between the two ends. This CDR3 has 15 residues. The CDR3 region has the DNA TGCGCCAGCAGTGAGTCAAGGTACTCTGGAAACACCATATATTTT. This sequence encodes CASSESRYSGNTIYF.

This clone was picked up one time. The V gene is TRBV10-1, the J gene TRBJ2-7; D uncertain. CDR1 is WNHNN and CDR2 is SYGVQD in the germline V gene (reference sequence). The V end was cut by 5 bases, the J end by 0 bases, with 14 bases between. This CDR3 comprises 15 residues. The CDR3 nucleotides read TGCGCCAGCAGTAGTAACCCAAACTCCTCCTACGAGCAGTACTTC. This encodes CASSSNPNSSYEQYF.

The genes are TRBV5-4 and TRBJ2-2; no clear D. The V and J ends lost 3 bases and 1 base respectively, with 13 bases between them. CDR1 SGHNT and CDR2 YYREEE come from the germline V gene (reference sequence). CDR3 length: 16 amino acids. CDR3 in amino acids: CASSSVRQKNTGELFF. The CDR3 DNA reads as TGTGCCAGCAGCTCTGTCCGTCAGAAGAACACCGGGGAGCTGTTTTTT.

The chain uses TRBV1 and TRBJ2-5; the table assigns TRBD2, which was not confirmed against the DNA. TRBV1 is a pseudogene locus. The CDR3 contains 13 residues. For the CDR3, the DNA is TGCACCAGGCGGGACTTCCCTCAAGAGACCCAGTACTTC. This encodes CTRRDFPQETQYF.

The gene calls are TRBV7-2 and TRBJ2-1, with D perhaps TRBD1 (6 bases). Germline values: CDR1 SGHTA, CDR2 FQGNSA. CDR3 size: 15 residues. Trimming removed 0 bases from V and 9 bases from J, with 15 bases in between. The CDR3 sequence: CASSLAGASRVEQFF. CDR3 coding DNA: TGTGCCAGCAGCTTAGCGGGGGCCTCTCGGGTTGAGCAGTTCTTC. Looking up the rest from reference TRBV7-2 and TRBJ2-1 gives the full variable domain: GAGVSQSPSNKVTEKGKDVELRCDPISGHTALYWYRQSLGQGLEFLIYFQGNSAPDKSGLPSDRFSAERTGGSVSTLTIQRTQQEDSAVYLCASSLAGASRVEQFFGPGTRLTVL.

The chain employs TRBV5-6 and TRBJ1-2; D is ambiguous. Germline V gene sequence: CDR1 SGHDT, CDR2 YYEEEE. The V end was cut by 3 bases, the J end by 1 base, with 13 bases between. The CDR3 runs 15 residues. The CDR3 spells CASSSVALNNYGYTF. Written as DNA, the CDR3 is TGTGCCAGCAGCTCCGTTGCGCTAAATAACTATGGCTACACCTTC. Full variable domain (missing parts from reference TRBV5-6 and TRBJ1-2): DAGVTQSPTHLIKTRGQQVTLRCSPKSGHDTVSWYQQALGQGPQFIFQYYEEEERQRGNFPDRFSGHQFPNYSSELNVNALLLGDSALYLCASSSVALNNYGYTFGSGTRLTVV.

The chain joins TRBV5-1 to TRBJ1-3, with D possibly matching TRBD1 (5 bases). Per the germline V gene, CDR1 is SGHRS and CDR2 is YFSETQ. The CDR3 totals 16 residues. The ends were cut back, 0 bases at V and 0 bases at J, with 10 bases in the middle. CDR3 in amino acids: CASSLDWGTSGNTIYF. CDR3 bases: TGCGCCAGCAGCTTGGATTGGGGCACCTCTGGAAACACCATATATTTT.

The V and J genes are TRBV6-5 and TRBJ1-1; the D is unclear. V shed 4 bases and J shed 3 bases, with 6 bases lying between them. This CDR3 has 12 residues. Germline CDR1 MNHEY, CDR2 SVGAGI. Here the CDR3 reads CASSFSHTEAFF. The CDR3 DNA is TGTGCCAGCAGTTTCTCCCACACTGAAGCTTTCTTT.

The CDR3, as DNA: TGTGCCAGCAGTTTAGGAGGTGAGGGTGGGGCCAACGTCCTGACTTTC. Protein sequence: CASSLGGEGGANVLTF. This rearrangement joins TRBV6-6 to TRBJ2-6, with a possible D match to TRBD2 (5 bases). V was cut by 4 bases and J by 3 bases, with 13 bases left in between. CDR1 is MNHNY, CDR2 SVGAGI, per germline (reference sequence). This CDR3 contains 16 residues.

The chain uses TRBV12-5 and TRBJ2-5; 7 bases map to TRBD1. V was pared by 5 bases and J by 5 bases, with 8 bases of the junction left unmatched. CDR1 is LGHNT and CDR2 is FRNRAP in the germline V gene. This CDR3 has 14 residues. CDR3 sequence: CASGGTVRWETQYF. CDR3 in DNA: TGTGCTAGTGGTGGGACAGTACGTTGGGAGACCCAGTACTTC.

The CDR3: CASSLQDRGINEQFF. The CDR3 nucleotides read TGCGCCAGCAGCCTCCAGGACAGGGGGATCAATGAGCAGTTCTTC. V gene TRBV4-3 combines with J gene TRBJ2-1; 10 nucleotides align to TRBD1. The V gene's germline CDR1 is LGHNA and CDR2 YSLEER. This CDR3 has 15 amino acids. The V and J ends lost 4 bases and 6 bases, in that order; junction bases with no gene match: 6.

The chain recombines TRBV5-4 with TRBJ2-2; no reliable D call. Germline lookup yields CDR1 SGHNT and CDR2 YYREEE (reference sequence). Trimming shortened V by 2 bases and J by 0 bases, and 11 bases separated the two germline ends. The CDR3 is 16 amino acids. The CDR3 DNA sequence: TGTGCCAGCAGCTTTGGGAAACTACCGAACACCGGGGAGCTGTTTTTT. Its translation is CASSFGKLPNTGELFF.

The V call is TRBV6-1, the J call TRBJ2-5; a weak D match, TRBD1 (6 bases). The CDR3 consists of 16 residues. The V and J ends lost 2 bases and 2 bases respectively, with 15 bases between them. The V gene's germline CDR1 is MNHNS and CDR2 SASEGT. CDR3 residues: CASSESTGLGQETQYF. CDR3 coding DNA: TGTGCCAGCAGTGAATCCACAGGGTTGGGGCAAGAGACCCAGTACTTC.

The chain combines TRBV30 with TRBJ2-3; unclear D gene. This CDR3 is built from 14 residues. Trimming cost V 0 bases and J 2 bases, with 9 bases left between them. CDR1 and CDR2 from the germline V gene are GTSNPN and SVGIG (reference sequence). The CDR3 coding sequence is TGTGCCTGGAGTGTAGTAGGAGTCACAGATACGCAGTATTTT. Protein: CAWSVVGVTDTQYF. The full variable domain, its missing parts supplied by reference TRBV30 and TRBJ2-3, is SQTIHQWPATLVQPVGSPLSLECTVEGTSNPNLYWYRQAAGRGLQLLFYSVGIGQISSEVPQNLSASRPQDRQFILSSKKLLLSDSGFYLCAWSVVGVTDTQYFGPGTRLTVL.

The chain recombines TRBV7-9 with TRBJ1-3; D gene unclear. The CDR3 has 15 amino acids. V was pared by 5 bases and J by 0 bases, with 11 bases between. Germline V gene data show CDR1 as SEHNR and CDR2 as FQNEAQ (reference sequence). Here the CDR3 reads CASSAGGFSGNTIYF. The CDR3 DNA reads TGTGCCAGCAGCGCCGGAGGGTTCTCTGGAAACACCATATATTTT.

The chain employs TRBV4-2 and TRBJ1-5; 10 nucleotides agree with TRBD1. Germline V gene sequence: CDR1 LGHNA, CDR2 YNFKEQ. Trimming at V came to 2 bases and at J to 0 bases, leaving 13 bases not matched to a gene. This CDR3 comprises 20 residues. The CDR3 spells CASSQKGGTGETYSNQPQHF. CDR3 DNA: TGTGCCAGCAGCCAAAAAGGGGGGACAGGGGAGACTTATAGCAATCAGCCCCAGCATTTT.

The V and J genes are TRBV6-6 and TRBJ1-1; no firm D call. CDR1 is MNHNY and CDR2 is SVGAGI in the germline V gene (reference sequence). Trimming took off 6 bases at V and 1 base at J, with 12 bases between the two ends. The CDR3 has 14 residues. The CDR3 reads CASRDEGRNTEAFF. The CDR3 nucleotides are TGTGCCAGCAGGGATGAGGGTAGGAACACTGAAGCTTTCTTT.

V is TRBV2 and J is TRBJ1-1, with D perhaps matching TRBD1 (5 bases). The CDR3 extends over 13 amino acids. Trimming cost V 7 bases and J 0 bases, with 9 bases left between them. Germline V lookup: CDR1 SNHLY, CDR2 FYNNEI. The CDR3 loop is CASIGTMNTEAFF. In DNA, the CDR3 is TGTGCCAGCATCGGGACGATGAACACTGAAGCTTTCTTT.

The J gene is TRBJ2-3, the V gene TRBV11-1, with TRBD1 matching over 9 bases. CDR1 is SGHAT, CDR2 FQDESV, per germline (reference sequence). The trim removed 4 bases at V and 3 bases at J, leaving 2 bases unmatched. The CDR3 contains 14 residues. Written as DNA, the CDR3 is TGTGCCAGCAGCTCGGGACAGGGAACAGATACGCAGTATTTT. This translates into CASSSGQGTDTQYF.

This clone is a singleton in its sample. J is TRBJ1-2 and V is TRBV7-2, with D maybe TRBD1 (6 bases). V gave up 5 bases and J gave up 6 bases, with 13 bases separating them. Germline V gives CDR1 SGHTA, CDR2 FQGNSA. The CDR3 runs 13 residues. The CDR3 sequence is CASSPRQVHGYTF. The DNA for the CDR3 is TGTGCCAGCAGCCCTAGACAGGTTCATGGCTACACCTTC.

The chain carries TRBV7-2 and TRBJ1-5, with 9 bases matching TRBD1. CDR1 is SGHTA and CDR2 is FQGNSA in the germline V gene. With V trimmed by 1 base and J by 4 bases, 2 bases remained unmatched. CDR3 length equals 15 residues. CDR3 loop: CASSLEGTGNQPQHF. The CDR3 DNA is TGTGCCAGCAGCTTAGAGGGGACAGGGAATCAGCCCCAGCATTTT.

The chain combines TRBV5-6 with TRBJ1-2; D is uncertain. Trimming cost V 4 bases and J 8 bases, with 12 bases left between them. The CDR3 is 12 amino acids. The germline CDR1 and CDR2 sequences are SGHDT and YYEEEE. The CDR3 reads CASSLNSQGYTF. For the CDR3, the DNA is TGTGCCAGCAGCCTCAACAGTCAAGGCTACACCTTC.

CDR3: CASSPAEQGGEGYTF. In nucleotides, the CDR3 is TGTGCCAGCAGTCCGGCCGAACAGGGAGGTGAGGGCTACACCTTC. The chain couples TRBV6-5 to TRBJ1-2; possible D gene TRBD1, 6 bases. V lost 5 bases and J 8 bases, leaving 21 bases between the germline ends. Germline CDR1 is MNHEY and CDR2 is SVGAGI. The CDR3 contains 15 residues.